This T cell receptor (beta chain) was sequenced during a study of T cell responses to AZD1222 COVID-19 vaccine. Study-wide findings and caveats: Donors were largely white British and mainly female; clonal diversity was possibly underestimated. Epitopes outside B.1.351 and B.1.1.7 mutated regions reportedly drew nearly half of spike TCRs.

V trimming: 4 bases; J trimming: 0 bases; junction bases outside the gene matches: 10. Germline V lookup: CDR1 SGHNT, CDR2 YYREEE (reference sequence). This CDR3 contains 16 residues. The protocol was immunoSEQ multiplex PCR, while the TCRdb copy is restricted to in-frame clones and leaves out a portion. The sample yields over 100,000 clones, approximately 86% seen once. Concerning this clone itself: Its antigen is still unknown.

This sequence was found in an adult in good health. This chain uses TRBV5-4 with TRBJ2-7; TRBD1 aligns across 7 bases. The sample in question was peripheral blood, obtained on day 0 of AZD1222 vaccination. The CDR3 coding sequence is TGTGCCAGCAGCACCGCCGGGACAGACAGCTCCTACGAGCAGTACTTC. Translating gives CASSTAGTDSSYEQYF.